The 8 T cell receptor beta chains given below trace back to one sample, sequenced in a study of T cells after yellow fever vaccination. MiXCR, applied by TCRdb to the 5' RACE reads, yields one record per CDR3 protein. This table holds approximately 300,000 distinct CDR3 sequences, 10% to 15% found once. This sample comprised CD4+ T cells sorted from PBMCs, obtained 45 days after the yellow fever booster vaccination. These receptor sequences come from a man between 25 and 39 years old who received the YFV17D yellow fever vaccine.

This clonotype was seen a handful of times. The CDR3 region is CASRSLHEQFF. The CDR3, as DNA: TGTGCCAGCAGGTCCCTGCATGAGCAGTTCTTC. The V gene is TRBV28, the J gene TRBJ2-1; the D is unclear. From germline, CDR1 is MDHEN and CDR2 SYDVKM. This CDR3 is 11 amino acids long. Trimming pared 6 bases from V and 8 bases from J, leaving 8 bases between. The full variable domain, completed using reference TRBV28 and TRBJ2-1, is DVKVTQSSRYLVKRTGEKVFLECVQDMDHENMFWYRQDPGLGLRLIYFSYDVKMKEKGDIPEGYSVSREKKERFSLILESASTNQTSMYLCASRSLHEQFFGPGTRLTVL.

This clonotype was recorded a few times. The J gene is TRBJ2-7, the V gene TRBV20-1, with D unclear. The CDR3 has 14 amino acids. Trimming pared 4 bases from V and 0 bases from J, leaving 13 bases between. Germline-derived CDR1 and CDR2 are DFQATT and SNEGSKA (reference sequence). The CDR3 coding sequence is TGCAGTGCTACCAGTTGGGCTTCCTCCTACGAGCAGTACTTC. Its protein is CSATSWASSYEQYF.

The table lists this clonotype with a few counts. The rearrangement uses TRBV5-1 and TRBJ2-1, with 7 bases identical to TRBD2. CDR3 length: 15 amino acids. In germline, CDR1 is SGHRS, CDR2 YFSETQ. V lost 0 bases and J lost 2; bases outside the gene matches: 2. In DNA form, the CDR3 reads TGCGCCAGCAGCTTGGAAGCGGGGACCTACAATGAGCAGTTCTTC. This gives the protein CASSLEAGTYNEQFF.

The rearrangement joins TRBV28 to TRBJ1-2; D gene unclear. The germline V and J ends were trimmed by 8 bases and 2 bases, with 12 bases remaining between them. Germline CDR1 reads MDHEN; CDR2 reads SYDVKM. This CDR3 contains 13 residues. In DNA, the CDR3 is TGTGCCAGCGTAGGATTCCAGAACTATGGCTACACCTTC. Amino acid sequence: CASVGFQNYGYTF.

J is TRBJ2-7 and V is TRBV4-3; 8 bases fit TRBD2. Germline V gene lookup returns CDR1 LGHNA and CDR2 YSLEER. V lost 2 bases to trimming and J lost 3 bases; unmatched junction nucleotides: 6. This CDR3 region has 15 residues. CDR3 sequence: CASSQRGGALYEQYF. CDR3 sequence (DNA): TGCGCCAGCAGCCAACGGGGGGGAGCTCTCTACGAGCAGTACTTC.

This clonotype appeared many times. This chain links TRBV5-5 with TRBJ1-3; no reliable D call. The V and J ends lost 2 bases and 2 bases respectively, with 8 bases between them. The CDR3 consists of 14 residues. Germline CDR1 SGHKS, CDR2 YYEKEE (reference sequence). CDR3 in amino acids: CASSFVNTGNTIYF. The CDR3 nucleotides are TGTGCCAGCAGCTTCGTGAATACTGGAAACACCATATATTTT. Full variable domain (missing parts from reference TRBV5-5 and TRBJ1-3): DAGVTQSPTHLIKTRGQQVTLRCSPISGHKSVSWYQQVLGQGPQFIFQYYEKEERGRGNFPDRFSARQFPNYSSELNVNALLLGDSALYLCASSFVNTGNTIYFGEGSWLTVV.

This clonotype has more than one count but fewer than ten. The chain couples TRBV5-1 to TRBJ2-1; unclear D gene. This CDR3 has 14 residues. The germline V and J ends were trimmed by 0 bases and 2 bases, with 6 bases remaining between them. Germline V CDR1 and CDR2: SGHRS, YFSETQ. The CDR3 DNA sequence: TGCGCCAGCAGCTTGGAGTTACCCTACAATGAGCAGTTCTTC. Translation gives CASSLELPYNEQFF. The whole variable domain, filled in from reference TRBV5-1 and TRBJ2-1, reads KAGVTQTPRYLIKTRGQQVTLSCSPISGHRSVSWYQQTPGQGLQFLFEYFSETQRNKGNFPGRFSGRQFSNSRSEMNVSTLELGDSALYLCASSLELPYNEQFFGPGTRLTVL.

As to this clonotype: A junction end diverges from the germline sequence, so it may reflect a read error. The V gene is TRBV20-1, the J gene TRBJ2-3; TRBD2 matches at 7 bases. Germline assignment: CDR1 DFQATT and CDR2 SNEGSKA (reference sequence). This CDR3 is 17 amino acids long. The CDR3 here is CCARDGGRAGSTDTQYF. CDR3 coding DNA: TGCTGTGCTAGAGATGGTGGGAGGGCCGGTAGCACAGATACGCAGTATTTT.